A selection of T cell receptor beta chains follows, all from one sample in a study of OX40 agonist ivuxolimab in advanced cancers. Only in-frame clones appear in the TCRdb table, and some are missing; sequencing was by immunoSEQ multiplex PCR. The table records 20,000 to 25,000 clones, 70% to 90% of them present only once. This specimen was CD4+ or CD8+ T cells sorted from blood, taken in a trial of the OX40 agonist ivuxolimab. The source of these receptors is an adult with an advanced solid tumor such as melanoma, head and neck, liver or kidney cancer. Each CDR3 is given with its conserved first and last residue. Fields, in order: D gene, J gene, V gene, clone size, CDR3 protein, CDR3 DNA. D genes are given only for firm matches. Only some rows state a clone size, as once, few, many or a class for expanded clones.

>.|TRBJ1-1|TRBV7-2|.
CASSWTANTEAFF
TGTGCCAGCAGCTGGACAGCGAACACTGAAGCTTTCTTT
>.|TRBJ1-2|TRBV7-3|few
CASSPNDYGYTF
TGTGCCAGCAGCCCAAATGACTATGGCTACACCTTC
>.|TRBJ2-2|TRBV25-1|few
CAPTRLAGELFF
TGTGCGCCGACCCGCCTCGCCGGGGAGCTGTTTTTT
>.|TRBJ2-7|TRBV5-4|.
CASSTSGYEQYF
TGTGCCAGCAGCACCTCCGGGTACGAGCAGTACTTC
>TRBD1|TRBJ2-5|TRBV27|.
CASSLTGGIHQETQYF
TGTGCCAGCAGCCTTACAGGGGGGATCCACCAAGAGACCCAGTACTTC
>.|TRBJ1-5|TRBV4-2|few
CASSQDLRANQPQHF
TGTGCCAGCAGCCAAGATCTCAGGGCAAATCAGCCCCAGCATTTT
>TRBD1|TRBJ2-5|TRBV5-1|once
CASSLRTGGVETQYF
TGCGCCAGCAGCCTGCGGACAGGGGGGGTCGAGACCCAGTACTTC
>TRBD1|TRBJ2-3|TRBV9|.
CASSPWTGEDTQYF
TGTGCCAGCAGCCCCTGGACAGGGGAAGATACGCAGTATTTT
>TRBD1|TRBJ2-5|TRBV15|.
CATSRLNPQGVYKTQYF
TGTGCCACCAGCAGACTGAACCCCCAGGGGGTGTATAAGACCCAGTACTTC
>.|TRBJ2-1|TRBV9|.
CASQHGPDNEQFF
TGTGCCAGCCAACACGGCCCAGACAATGAGCAGTTCTTC
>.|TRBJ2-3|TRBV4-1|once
CASSQAGSEGDTQYF
TGCGCCAGCAGCCAAGCAGGTAGCGAGGGAGATACGCAGTATTTT
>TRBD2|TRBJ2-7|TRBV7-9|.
CASGGGLAGPYEQYF
TGTGCCAGTGGCGGTGGGCTAGCGGGCCCCTACGAGCAGTACTTC
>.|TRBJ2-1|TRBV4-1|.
CASSQVTGRSAEQFF
TGCGCCAGCAGCCAAGTCACAGGGCGGTCGGCTGAGCAGTTCTTC
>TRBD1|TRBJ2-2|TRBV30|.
CAWALDRRTGELFF
TGTGCCTGGGCCCTGGACAGGAGGACCGGGGAGCTGTTTTTT
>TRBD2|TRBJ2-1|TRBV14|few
CASSQGSGGAYNEQFF
TGTGCCAGCAGCCAAGGGAGCGGGGGGGCCTACAATGAGCAGTTCTTC
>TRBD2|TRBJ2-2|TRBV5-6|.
CASSVLTSGGSTGELFF
TGTGCCAGCAGCGTGCTGACTAGCGGGGGGAGTACCGGGGAGCTGTTTTTT
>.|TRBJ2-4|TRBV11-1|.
CASSLEYSSSEVKNIQYF
TGTGCCAGCAGCTTAGAATATAGCTCCAGTGAAGTCAAAAACATTCAGTACTTC
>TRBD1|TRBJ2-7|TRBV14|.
CASSQGSGQGVLSQYF
TGTGCCAGCAGCCAAGGCTCCGGACAGGGAGTATTGTCGCAGTACTTC
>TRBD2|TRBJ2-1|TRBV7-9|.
CASSLPLSSGVDDEQFF
TGTGCCAGCAGCTTACCCCTCTCGAGCGGGGTTGACGATGAGCAGTTCTTC
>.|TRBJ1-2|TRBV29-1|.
CSVEDNYGYTF
TGCAGCGTTGAGGACAATTATGGCTACACCTTC
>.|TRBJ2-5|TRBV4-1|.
CASSQEGETQYF
TGCGCCAGCAGCCAAGAAGGGGAGACCCAGTACTTC
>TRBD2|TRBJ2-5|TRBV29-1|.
CSVAPGGGAEGETQYF
TGCAGCGTTGCTCCCGGCGGGGGGGCCGAAGGGGAGACCCAGTACTTC
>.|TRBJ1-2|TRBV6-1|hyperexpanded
CASNLEADGYTF
TGTGCCAGCAACCTGGAGGCAGACGGCTACACCTTC
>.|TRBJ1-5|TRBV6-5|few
CASSQDLRANQPQHF
TGTGCCAGCAGCCAAGATCTCAGGGCAAATCAGCCCCAGCATTTT
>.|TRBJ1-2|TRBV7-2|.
CASSSPGLANYGYTF
TGTGCCAGCAGCTCACCGGGACTCGCTAACTATGGCTACACCTTC
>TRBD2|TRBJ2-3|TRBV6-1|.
CASPRSGGFTDTQYF
TGTGCCAGCCCACGGAGCGGGGGATTCACAGATACGCAGTATTTT
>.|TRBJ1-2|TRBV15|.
CATSRDRGLANYGYTF
TGTGCCACCAGCAGAGATCGGGGGCTAGCTAACTATGGCTACACCTTC
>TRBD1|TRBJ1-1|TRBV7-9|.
CASSPRDRNTEAFF
TGTGCCAGCAGCCCCCGGGACAGGAACACTGAAGCTTTCTTT
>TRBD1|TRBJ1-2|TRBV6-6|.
CASRPSTGEDGYTF
TGTGCCAGCAGACCTTCTACAGGGGAGGATGGCTACACCTTC